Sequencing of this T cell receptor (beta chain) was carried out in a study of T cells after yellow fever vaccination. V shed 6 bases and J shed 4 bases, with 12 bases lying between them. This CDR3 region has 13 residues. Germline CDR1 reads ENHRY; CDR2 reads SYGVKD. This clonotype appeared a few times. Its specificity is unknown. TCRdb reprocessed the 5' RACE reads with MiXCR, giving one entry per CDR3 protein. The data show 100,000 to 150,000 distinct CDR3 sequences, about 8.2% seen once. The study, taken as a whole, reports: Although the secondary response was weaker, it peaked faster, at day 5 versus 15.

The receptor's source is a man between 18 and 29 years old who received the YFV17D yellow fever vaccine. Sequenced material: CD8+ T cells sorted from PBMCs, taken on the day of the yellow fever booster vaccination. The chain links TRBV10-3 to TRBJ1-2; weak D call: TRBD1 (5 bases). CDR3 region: CAIRDGTGYGYTF. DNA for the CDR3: TGTGCCATCAGGGACGGGACGGGCTATGGCTACACCTTC.